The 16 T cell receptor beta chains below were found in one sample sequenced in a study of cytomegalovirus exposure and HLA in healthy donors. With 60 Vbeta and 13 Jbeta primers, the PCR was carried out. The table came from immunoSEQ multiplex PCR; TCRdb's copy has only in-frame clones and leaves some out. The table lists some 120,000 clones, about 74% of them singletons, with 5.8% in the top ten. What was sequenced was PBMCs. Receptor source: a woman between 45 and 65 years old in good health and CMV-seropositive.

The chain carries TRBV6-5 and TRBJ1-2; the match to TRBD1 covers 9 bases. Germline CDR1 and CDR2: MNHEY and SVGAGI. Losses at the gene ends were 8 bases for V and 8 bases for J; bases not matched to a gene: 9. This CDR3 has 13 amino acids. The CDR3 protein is CASWATGGRGYTF. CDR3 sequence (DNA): TGTGCCAGCTGGGCAACAGGGGGCCGGGGCTACACCTTC.

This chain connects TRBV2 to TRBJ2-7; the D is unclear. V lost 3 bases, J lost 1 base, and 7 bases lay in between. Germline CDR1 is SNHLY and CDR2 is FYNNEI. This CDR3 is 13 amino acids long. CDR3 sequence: CASSDGLSYEQYF. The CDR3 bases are TGTGCCAGCAGTGATGGGCTTTCCTACGAGCAGTACTTC.

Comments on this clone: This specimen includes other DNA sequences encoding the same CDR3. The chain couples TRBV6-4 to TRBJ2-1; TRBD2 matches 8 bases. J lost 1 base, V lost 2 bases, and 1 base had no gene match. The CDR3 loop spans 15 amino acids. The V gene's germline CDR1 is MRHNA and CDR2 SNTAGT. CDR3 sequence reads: CASSDTGGSYNEQFF. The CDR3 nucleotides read TGTGCCAGCAGTGACACGGGAGGGTCCTACAATGAGCAGTTCTTC.

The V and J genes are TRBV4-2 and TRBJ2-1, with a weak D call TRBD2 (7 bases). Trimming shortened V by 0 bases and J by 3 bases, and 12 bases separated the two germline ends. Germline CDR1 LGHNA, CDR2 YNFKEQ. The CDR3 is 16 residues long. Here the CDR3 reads CASSQDGGGGYNEQFF. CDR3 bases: TGTGCCAGCAGCCAAGATGGAGGGGGGGGCTACAATGAGCAGTTCTTC.

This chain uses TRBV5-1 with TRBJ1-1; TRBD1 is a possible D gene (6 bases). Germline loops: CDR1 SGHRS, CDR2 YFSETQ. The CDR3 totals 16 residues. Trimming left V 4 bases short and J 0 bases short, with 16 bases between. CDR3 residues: CASSITGIQLNTEAFF. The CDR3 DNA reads TGCGCCAGCAGCATCACAGGGATACAATTGAACACTGAAGCTTTCTTT.

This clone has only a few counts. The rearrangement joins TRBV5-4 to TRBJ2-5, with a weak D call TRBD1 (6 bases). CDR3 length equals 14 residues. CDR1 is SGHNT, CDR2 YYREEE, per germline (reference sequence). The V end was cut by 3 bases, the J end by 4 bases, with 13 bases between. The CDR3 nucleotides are TGTGCCAGCAGCTACCCGGGACAAAGAGAGACCCAGTACTTC. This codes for CASSYPGQRETQYF.

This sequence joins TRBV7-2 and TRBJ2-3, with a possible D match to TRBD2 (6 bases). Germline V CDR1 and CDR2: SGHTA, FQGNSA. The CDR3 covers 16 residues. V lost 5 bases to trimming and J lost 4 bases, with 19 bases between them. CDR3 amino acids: CASSLYPPRGSDTQYF. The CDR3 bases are TGTGCCAGCAGCCTCTACCCTCCGCGGGGATCAGATACGCAGTATTTT.

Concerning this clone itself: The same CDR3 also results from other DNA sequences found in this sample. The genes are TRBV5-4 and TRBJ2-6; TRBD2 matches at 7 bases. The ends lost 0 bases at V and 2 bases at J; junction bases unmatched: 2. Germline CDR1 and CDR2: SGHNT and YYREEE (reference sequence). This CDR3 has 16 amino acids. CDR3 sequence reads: CASSLDAGAGANVLTF. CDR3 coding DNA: TGTGCCAGCAGCTTGGATGCGGGAGCTGGGGCCAACGTCCTGACTTTC.

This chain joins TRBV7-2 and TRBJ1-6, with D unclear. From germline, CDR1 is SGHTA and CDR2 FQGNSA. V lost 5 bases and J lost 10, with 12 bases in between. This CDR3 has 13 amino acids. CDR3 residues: CASSAETGSPLHF. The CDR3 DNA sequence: TGTGCCAGCAGCGCCGAGACGGGATCACCCCTCCACTTT.

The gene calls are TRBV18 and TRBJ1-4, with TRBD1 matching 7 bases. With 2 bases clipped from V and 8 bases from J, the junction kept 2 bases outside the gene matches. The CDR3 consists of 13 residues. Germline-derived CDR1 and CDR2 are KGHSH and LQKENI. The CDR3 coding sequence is TGTGCCAGCTCACCAGGGACAGACGAAAAACTGTTTTTT. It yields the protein CASSPGTDEKLFF.

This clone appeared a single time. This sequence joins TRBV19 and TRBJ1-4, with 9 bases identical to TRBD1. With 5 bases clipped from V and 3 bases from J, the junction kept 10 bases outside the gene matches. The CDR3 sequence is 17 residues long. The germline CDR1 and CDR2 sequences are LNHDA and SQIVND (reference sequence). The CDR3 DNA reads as TGTGCCAGTAGTGAGGGACCGGGACAGGGCCCTAATGAAAAACTGTTTTTT. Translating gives CASSEGPGQGPNEKLFF.

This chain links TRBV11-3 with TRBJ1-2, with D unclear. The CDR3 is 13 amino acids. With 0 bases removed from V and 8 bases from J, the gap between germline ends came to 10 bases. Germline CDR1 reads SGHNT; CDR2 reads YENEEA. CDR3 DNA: TGTGCCAGCAGCTTAGATCGGGTGGTAGGCTACACCTTC. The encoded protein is CASSLDRVVGYTF.

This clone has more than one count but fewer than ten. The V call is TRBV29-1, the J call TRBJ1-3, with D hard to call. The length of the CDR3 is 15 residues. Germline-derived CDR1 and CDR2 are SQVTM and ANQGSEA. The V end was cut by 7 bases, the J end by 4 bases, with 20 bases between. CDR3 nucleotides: TGCAGCGCCGTGAGCCGGAAGGGAGGCGGAAACACCATATATTTT. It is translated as CSAVSRKGGGNTIYF.

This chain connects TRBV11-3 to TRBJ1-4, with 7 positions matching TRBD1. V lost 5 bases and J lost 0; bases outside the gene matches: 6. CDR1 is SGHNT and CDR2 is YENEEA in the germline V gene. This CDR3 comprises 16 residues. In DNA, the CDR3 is TGTGCCAGCAGCCAGGGGGGAGCTGCAACTAATGAAAAACTGTTTTTT. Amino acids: CASSQGGAATNEKLFF. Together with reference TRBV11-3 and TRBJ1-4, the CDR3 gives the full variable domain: EAGVVQSPRYKIIEKKQPVAFWCNPISGHNTLYWYLQNLGQGPELLIRYENEEAVDDSQLPKDRFSAERLKGVDSTLKIQPAELGDSAVYLCASSQGGAATNEKLFFGSGTQLSVL.

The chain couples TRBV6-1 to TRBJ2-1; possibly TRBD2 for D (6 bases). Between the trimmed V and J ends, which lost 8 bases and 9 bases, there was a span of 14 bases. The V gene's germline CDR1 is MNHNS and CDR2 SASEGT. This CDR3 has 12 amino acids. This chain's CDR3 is CASGGVQREQFF. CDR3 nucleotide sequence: TGTGCCAGCGGAGGGGTCCAGCGTGAGCAGTTCTTC.

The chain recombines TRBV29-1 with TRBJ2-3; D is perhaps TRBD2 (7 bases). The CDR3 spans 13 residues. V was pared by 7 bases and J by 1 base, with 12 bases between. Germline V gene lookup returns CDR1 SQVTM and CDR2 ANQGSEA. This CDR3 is CSGRGGGTDTQYF. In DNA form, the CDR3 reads TGCAGCGGTAGGGGGGGTGGCACAGATACGCAGTATTTT.